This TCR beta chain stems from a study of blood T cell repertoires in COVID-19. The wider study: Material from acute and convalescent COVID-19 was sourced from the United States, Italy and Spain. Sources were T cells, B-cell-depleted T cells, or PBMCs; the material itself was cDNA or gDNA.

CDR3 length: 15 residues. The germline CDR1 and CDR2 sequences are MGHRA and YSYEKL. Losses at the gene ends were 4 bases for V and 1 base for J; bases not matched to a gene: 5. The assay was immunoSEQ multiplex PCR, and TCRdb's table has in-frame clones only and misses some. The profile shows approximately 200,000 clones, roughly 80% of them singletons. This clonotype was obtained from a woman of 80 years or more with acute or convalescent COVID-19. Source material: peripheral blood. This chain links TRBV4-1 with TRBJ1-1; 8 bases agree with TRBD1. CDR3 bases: TGCGCCAGCAGCCGGGGACAGGATACGAACACTGAAGCTTTCTTT. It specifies CASSRGQDTNTEAFF.